The 11 T cell receptor beta chains in this list originate from one sample, sequenced in a study of blood T cells in healthy people across ages. It was with a sample-barcoded 5' primer and a J-beta primer mix that a second PCR of about 6 to 12 cycles was run. From the 5' RACE reads, TCRdb called clonotypes with MiXCR, one entry per CDR3 protein. The table shows approximately 960,000 distinct CDR3 sequences, with around 29% occurring only once. The same data also went into a second study, on T cells of mothers and their children.

The sequenced sample consisted of blood. The receptors were sampled from a woman aged 40-49 years in good health.

This chain connects TRBV6-5 to TRBJ2-7; D uncertain. The germline V and J ends were trimmed by 2 bases and 3 bases, with 8 bases remaining between them. Germline V gives CDR1 MNHEY, CDR2 SVGAGI. The CDR3 covers 13 residues. The CDR3 DNA sequence: TGTGCCAGCAGTTACAACAACTTCTACGAGCAGTACTTC. Translating it yields CASSYNNFYEQYF.

Details on this clonotype: A much larger clone lies a single base off, so this may be a read error. This rearrangement joins TRBV18 to TRBJ1-1, with D perhaps matching TRBD1 (5 bases). V lost 2 bases and J 4 bases, leaving 11 bases between the germline ends. Germline CDR1 KGHSH, CDR2 LQKENI. The CDR3 extends over 14 amino acids. The CDR3 region is CASSPNAGGTEAFF. DNA for the CDR3: TGTGCCAGCTCACCAAATGCCGGGGGCACTGAAGCTTTCTTT.

This clonotype was observed many times. V usage is TRBV4-1 and J usage is TRBJ2-7; the D gene is possibly TRBD2 (6 bases). CDR1 and CDR2 (germline): MGHRA, YSYEKL. The CDR3 is 15 residues long. V was trimmed by 1 base and J by 7 bases, leaving 17 bases between them. CDR3 amino acids: CASSQGGGTSREQYF. The CDR3 DNA is TGCGCCAGCAGCCAAGGAGGAGGAACTAGCCGGGAGCAGTACTTC.

CDR3 nucleotide sequence: TGTGCAAGTCGAACCGGACAGGTTGTAAATGAAAAACTGTTTTTT. Translating gives CASRTGQVVNEKLFF. The chain joins TRBV12-2 to TRBJ1-4; the table calls TRBD1, which could not be checked here. TRBV12-2 represents a pseudogene. The CDR3 is 15 amino acids.

This clonotype occurred a few times. The rearrangement joins TRBV9 to TRBJ2-4, with TRBD2 matching 10 bases. The CDR3 consists of 16 residues. V was clipped by 0 bases and J by 13 bases; unmatched bases: 13. Per the germline V gene, CDR1 is SGDLS and CDR2 is YYNGEE. CDR3 amino acids: CASSVGRQRGGTEQYF. The CDR3 DNA reads TGTGCCAGCAGCGTAGGGAGGCAGCGGGGGGGCACTGAGCAGTACTTC.

The chain links TRBV28 to TRBJ1-1; 7 bases line up with TRBD1. The CDR3 is 14 residues long. CDR1 and CDR2 from the germline V gene are MDHEN and SYDVKM. Trimming cost V 5 bases and J 6 bases; bases outside gene matches: 9. In DNA, the CDR3 is TGTGCCAGCAGTCAACTATCCGGGACAGCTGAAGCTTTCTTT. It yields the protein CASSQLSGTAEAFF.

V gene TRBV20-1 combines with J gene TRBJ2-4, with 9 bases that match TRBD2. The germline V gene has CDR1 DFQATT and CDR2 SNEGSKA (reference sequence). The CDR3 has 14 amino acids. The trim removed 5 bases at V and 8 bases at J, leaving 10 bases unmatched. This CDR3 reads CSAETSGVIDIQYF. DNA for the CDR3: TGCAGTGCTGAGACTAGCGGAGTGATAGACATTCAGTACTTC.

This clonotype was found a few times. V and J are TRBV5-1 and TRBJ2-7; 9 bases line up with TRBD2. V dropped 0 bases and J dropped 4; count of bases not matched to a gene: 5. Germline CDR1 reads SGHRS; CDR2 reads YFSETQ. This CDR3 is 15 amino acids long. This chain's CDR3 is CASSLERGAVYEQYF. Written as DNA, the CDR3 is TGCGCCAGCAGCTTGGAGCGGGGGGCGGTATACGAGCAGTACTTC. The complete variable domain, with remaining parts taken from reference TRBV5-1 and TRBJ2-7, reads KAGVTQTPRYLIKTRGQQVTLSCSPISGHRSVSWYQQTPGQGLQFLFEYFSETQRNKGNFPGRFSGRQFSNSRSEMNVSTLELGDSALYLCASSLERGAVYEQYFGPGTRLTVT.

This clonotype was picked up a small number of times. This chain connects TRBV5-1 to TRBJ2-1; 7 bases are shared with TRBD2. Trimming cost V 5 bases and J 5 bases; bases outside gene matches: 4. The CDR3 consists of 13 residues. Germline-derived CDR1 and CDR2 are SGHRS and YFSETQ. DNA of the CDR3: TGCGCCAGCAGGCTCGGGACTAACAATGAGCAGTTCTTC. Residues: CASRLGTNNEQFF.

A remark on this clonotype: A much larger clone lies a single base off, so this may be a read error. DNA of the CDR3: TGTGCCAGCAGCAGACAACTAACGGGGGGGCGCGAGCAGTACTTC. Translating gives CASSRQLTGGREQYF. The chain carries TRBV27 and TRBJ2-7; 8 positions agree with TRBD2. The CDR3 is 15 amino acids. V dropped 6 bases and J dropped 6; count of bases not matched to a gene: 13. Germline V CDR1 and CDR2: MNHEY, SMNVEV (reference sequence).

The rearrangement uses TRBV6-5 and TRBJ2-7, with 10 bases lining up with TRBD1. V lost 5 bases to trimming and J lost 2 bases; unmatched junction nucleotides: 9. Per the germline V gene, CDR1 is MNHEY and CDR2 is SVGAGI. CDR3 size: 16 residues. The CDR3 DNA is TGTGCCAGCAGTCCCGGGACAGGGGCACTGACCTACGAGCAGTACTTC. This translates into CASSPGTGALTYEQYF.